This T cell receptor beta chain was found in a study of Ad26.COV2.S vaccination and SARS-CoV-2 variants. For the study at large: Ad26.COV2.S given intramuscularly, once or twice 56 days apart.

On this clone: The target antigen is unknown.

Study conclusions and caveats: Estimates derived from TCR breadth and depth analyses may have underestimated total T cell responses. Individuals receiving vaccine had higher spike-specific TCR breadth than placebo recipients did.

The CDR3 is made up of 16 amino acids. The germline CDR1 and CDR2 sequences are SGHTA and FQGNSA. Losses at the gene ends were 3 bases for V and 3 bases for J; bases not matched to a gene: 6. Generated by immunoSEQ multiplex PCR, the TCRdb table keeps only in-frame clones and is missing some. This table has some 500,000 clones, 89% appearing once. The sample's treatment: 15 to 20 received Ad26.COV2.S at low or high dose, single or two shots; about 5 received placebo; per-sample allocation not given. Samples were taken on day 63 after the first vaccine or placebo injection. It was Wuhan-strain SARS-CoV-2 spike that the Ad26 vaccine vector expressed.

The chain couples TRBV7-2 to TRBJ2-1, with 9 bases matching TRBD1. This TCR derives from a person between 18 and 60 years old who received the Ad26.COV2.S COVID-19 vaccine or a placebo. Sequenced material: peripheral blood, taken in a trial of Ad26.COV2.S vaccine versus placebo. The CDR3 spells CASSFSGTGSYNEQFF. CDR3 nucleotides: TGTGCCAGCAGCTTCTCCGGGACAGGGAGCTACAATGAGCAGTTCTTC.